This is a list of T cell receptor beta chains from one sample in a study of blood T cell repertoires in COVID-19. TCRdb's table, derived via immunoSEQ multiplex PCR, lists solely in-frame clones and lacks some. The sample gives roughly 200,000 clones, approximately 86% of which show up once; about 22% is in the top ten. Sequenced material: PBMCs or T cells enriched from blood (not recorded which). The receptors were gathered from a woman aged 40 to 50 in a cohort exposed to, infected with or recovered from COVID-19 (not recorded which). Both conserved end residues are part of each CDR3. The order of the fields is J gene, clone size, D gene, V gene, CDR3 DNA, CDR3 protein. The D gene is left open where the match is weak. Expanded clones get a size class; other rows say once, few or many, or leave the size out.

>TRBJ2-2|NA|TRBD2|TRBV5-1
TGCGCCAGCAGCTGGGAGGGCTTACCGAACACCGGGGAGCTGTTTTTT
CASSWEGLPNTGELFF
>TRBJ1-2|NA|NA|TRBV5-4
TGTGCCAGCAGCTTGGGGTTGCGAGGCTACACCTTC
CASSLGLRGYTF
>TRBJ1-2|NA|NA|TRBV28
TGTGCCAGCAGTCAATATTTGCAAGGAGCTAAGGACAAGCGTGGCTACACCTTC
CASSQYLQGAKDKRGYTF
>TRBJ2-2|few|NA|TRBV5-1
TGCGCCAGCAGCTTGTCCCTTACATCTAGCCCAGACACCGGGGAGCTGTTTTTT
CASSLSLTSSPDTGELFF
>TRBJ1-2|NA|TRBD1|TRBV10-3
TGTGCCATCAGTGAATCCCCCACAGGGGGCAGCTATGGCTACACCTTC
CAISESPTGGSYGYTF
>TRBJ2-7|NA|NA|TRBV7-9
TGTGCCAGCAGCCCGACGGACTTAGAACCCTACGAGCAGTACTTC
CASSPTDLEPYEQYF
>TRBJ2-3|NA|TRBD2|TRBV11-2
TGTGCCAGCAGCCCCCGAAATAGCGGGGGCACAGATACGCAGTATTTT
CASSPRNSGGTDTQYF
>TRBJ2-2|NA|NA|TRBV11-2
TGTGCCAGCAGCTTAGGGACATACGAAACCGGGGAGCTGTTTTTT
CASSLGTYETGELFF
>TRBJ2-7|NA|TRBD2|TRBV4-3
TGCGCCAGCAGCCAAGATCTTCCTAGCGGGGCTGGCTCCTACGAGCAGTACTTC
CASSQDLPSGAGSYEQYF
>TRBJ2-2|NA|TRBD2|TRBV27
TGTGCCAGCAGTAGAACTAGCGGGTTTAACACCGGGGAGCTGTTTTTT
CASSRTSGFNTGELFF
>TRBJ1-5|NA|TRBD1|TRBV7-8
TGTGCCAGCAGCTTAGGAGGGACAGGGGTGAATCAGCCCCAGCATTTT
CASSLGGTGVNQPQHF
>TRBJ2-3|NA|TRBD2|TRBV4-3
TGCGCCAGCAGCCAAGTTGTTGAGCGGGATGGGACAGATACGCAGTATTTT
CASSQVVERDGTDTQYF
>TRBJ1-1|NA|NA|TRBV28
TGTGCCAGCAGTTTTCTCCCGAACACTGAAGCTTTCTTT
CASSFLPNTEAFF
>TRBJ2-3|NA|TRBD1|TRBV11-3
TGTGCCAGCAGCCCAACAGGGGGAGATACGCAGTATTTT
CASSPTGGDTQYF
>TRBJ2-1|NA|TRBD2|TRBV4-2
TGTGCCAGCAGCCAAAAGGAGACTAGCGGGGGGGCCAATGAGCAGTTCTTC
CASSQKETSGGANEQFF
>TRBJ2-7|NA|TRBD1|TRBV19
TGTGCCAGTAGTATAGATCGCAGGGGGCAGAGGTACTTC
CASSIDRRGQRYF
>TRBJ2-6|NA|NA|TRBV6-5
TGTGCCAGCAGCTTACTCCAGAGGGGAGGCAACGTCCTGACTTTC
CASSLLQRGGNVLTF
>TRBJ2-7|NA|NA|TRBV14
TGTGCCAGCAGCCAAGATAATGGCAGAGGTTACGAGCAGTACTTC
CASSQDNGRGYEQYF
>TRBJ2-5|NA|TRBD2|TRBV9
TGTGCCAGCAGCCAACTAGCGGGTGGGCCTCAAGAGACCCAGTACTTC
CASSQLAGGPQETQYF
>TRBJ2-1|once|TRBD2|TRBV4-1
TGCGCCAGCAGCCAAGATGGGGGGGTTAGCTCCTACAATGAGCAGTTCTTC
CASSQDGGVSSYNEQFF
>TRBJ2-2|NA|TRBD1|TRBV5-4
TGTGCCAGCAGCTTGCAGGGGGCGGGCGGGGAGCTGTTTTTT
CASSLQGAGGELFF
>TRBJ1-1|NA|NA|TRBV7-9
TGTGCCAGCAGCCCCACCGGGGGGGACACTGAAGCTTTCTTT
CASSPTGGDTEAFF
>TRBJ1-2|NA|TRBD1|TRBV2
TGTGCCAGCAGGTCACGCACAGACAGGGAAGGCTACACCTTC
CASRSRTDREGYTF
>TRBJ1-5|NA|NA|TRBV5-1
TGCGCCAGCAGCTCCACGGGACTTAGCAATCAGCCCCAGCATTTT
CASSSTGLSNQPQHF
>TRBJ1-1|once|TRBD1|TRBV19
TGTGCCAGTAGTATATTACCCGGGACAGGGGTGAGGACTGAAGCTTTCTTT
CASSILPGTGVRTEAFF